Below, 3 T cell receptor beta chains from the same sample are listed, as sequenced in a study of vaccination effects on CD4 cells after COVID-19. An approximately ten-day culture period preceded the isolation of CD4+ T cells. The person was diagnosed with PCR-confirmed SARS-CoV-2 infection between March and December 2020. All study participants received two doses of BNT162b2 or mRNA-1273 vaccine. Their target antigens are unknown. Measured with immunoSEQ multiplex PCR; TCRdb has only the in-frame clones, and not every one. The sample holds around 50,000 clones, nearly 75% seen once. The source material was CD4+ T cells from PBMCs cultured without peptide, sampled after COVID-19 vaccination. The receptors come from a human donor who had a prior SARS-CoV-2 infection.

The chain has TRBV7-8 and TRBJ2-1; 9 bases fit TRBD2. The length of the CDR3 is 16 residues. Germline V gives CDR1 SGHVS, CDR2 FQNEAQ. V lost 4 bases, J lost 3 bases, and 7 bases stayed unmatched. The CDR3 nucleotides read TGTGCCAGCAGCTCCCAAGCGGGGGGAATCTACAATGAGCAGTTCTTC. Residues: CASSSQAGGIYNEQFF.

The sample holds a few counts of this clone. This chain joins TRBV13 and TRBJ2-2; D remains ambiguous. The CDR3 has 15 amino acids. Germline CDR1 PRHDT, CDR2 FYEKMQ (reference sequence). Trimming stripped 5 bases from V and 1 base from J, with 11 bases between. This chain's CDR3 is CASSRSPQNTGELFF. The CDR3 nucleotides are TGTGCCAGCAGCCGTAGCCCCCAGAACACCGGGGAGCTGTTTTTT.

The rearrangement joins TRBV5-1 to TRBJ2-1, with TRBD2 identical over 7 bases. CDR3 length: 17 residues. The V gene's germline CDR1 is SGHRS and CDR2 YFSETQ. V dropped 0 bases and J dropped 4; count of bases not matched to a gene: 10. The CDR3 sequence is CASSLGGTTGSYNEQFF. CDR3 DNA sequence: TGCGCCAGCAGCTTGGGAGGGACTACCGGGAGTTACAATGAGCAGTTCTTC.